Below are 22 T cell receptor beta chains sequenced from a single sample in a study of cytomegalovirus exposure and HLA in healthy donors. Researchers ran the PCR with 60 Vbeta and 13 Jbeta primers. Profiling relied on immunoSEQ multiplex PCR, and the TCRdb table lists in-frame clones only, not all of them. This table has about 180,000 clones, less than 90% appearing once. Sequenced material: PBMCs. These TCRs come from a girl aged 5-17 years in good health and CMV-seropositive.

This clone was seen just once. The DNA for the CDR3 is TGTGCCAGCAGCTTAAGGGACACGAATGAAAAACTGTTTTTT. Its translation: CASSLRDTNEKLFF. The chain carries TRBV7-8 and TRBJ1-4, with D perhaps matching TRBD1 (6 bases). With 2 bases removed from V and 5 bases from J, the gap between germline ends came to 9 bases. There are 14 residues in the CDR3. Germline V gene data show CDR1 as SGHVS and CDR2 as FQNEAQ. Full variable domain (missing parts from reference TRBV7-8 and TRBJ1-4): GAGVSQSPRYKVAKRGQDVALRCDPISGHVSLFWYQQALGQGPEFLTYFQNEAQLDKSGLPSDRFFAERPEGSVSTLKIQRTQQEDSAVYLCASSLRDTNEKLFFGSGTQLSVL.

This clone was counted once. This sequence joins TRBV19 and TRBJ2-5; 7 nucleotides align to TRBD1. There are 15 residues in the CDR3. CDR1 LNHDA and CDR2 SQIVND come from the germline V gene (reference sequence). With 2 bases clipped from V and 2 bases from J, the junction kept 5 bases outside the gene matches. The CDR3 DNA reads TGTGCCAGTAGTATATCGTACAGGGGTCAAGAGACCCAGTACTTC. Protein sequence: CASSISYRGQETQYF.

V gene TRBV6-1 combines with J gene TRBJ1-4; D is possibly TRBD1 (6 bases). This CDR3 is built from 15 residues. The V end was cut by 6 bases, the J end by 5 bases, with 16 bases between. Germline V lookup: CDR1 MNHNS, CDR2 SASEGT. CDR3 sequence: CASRTPGGGNEKLFF. CDR3 in DNA: TGTGCCAGCAGAACCCCCGGGGGGGGCAATGAAAAACTGTTTTTT.

This chain connects TRBV10-1 to TRBJ2-7; 12 bases map to TRBD1. The CDR3 covers 14 residues. Germline CDR1 WNHNN, CDR2 SYGVQD (reference sequence). The V and J ends lost 6 bases and 5 bases, in that order; junction bases with no gene match: 5. The CDR3 reads CASRRDRGQHEQYF. CDR3 DNA: TGCGCCAGCAGGAGGGACAGGGGGCAACACGAGCAGTACTTC.

The chain joins TRBV19 to TRBJ2-3; 7 bases are shared with TRBD2. This CDR3 has 14 residues. Trimming removed 11 bases from V and 1 base from J; junction bases left unmatched: 9. Germline V gives CDR1 LNHDA, CDR2 SQIVND (reference sequence). In DNA form, the CDR3 reads TGTGCCGGATCCCCCACTAGCGGCACAGATACGCAGTATTTT. It yields the protein CAGSPTSGTDTQYF.

The rearrangement joins TRBV7-9 to TRBJ2-5, with 7 nucleotides matching TRBD1. V was pared by 5 bases and J by 1 base, with 7 bases of the junction left unmatched. Germline V gene lookup returns CDR1 SEHNR and CDR2 FQNEAQ (reference sequence). The CDR3 consists of 15 residues. The CDR3 region has the DNA TGTGCCAGCAGCGAACAGGGGACCCTCCAAGAGACCCAGTACTTC. It specifies CASSEQGTLQETQYF.

This clone has just a few counts. The chain joins TRBV7-3 to TRBJ2-2, with D perhaps matching TRBD1 (7 bases). Deletions cut 3 bases from V and 2 bases from J, with 22 bases between. From germline, CDR1 is SGHTA and CDR2 FQGTGA. The CDR3 sequence is 19 residues long. Written as DNA, the CDR3 is TGTGCCAGCAGCTTTGCCCAGGGGGGCCCGACTAAAAACACCGGGGAGCTGTTTTTT. Translated, it gives CASSFAQGGPTKNTGELFF.

The gene calls are TRBV29-1 and TRBJ1-1; 9 bases are shared with TRBD1. The junction had 8 bases not matched to a gene; V was cut back by 7 bases and J by 5 bases. Germline assignment: CDR1 SQVTM and CDR2 ANQGSEA. CDR3 length: 13 amino acids. CDR3 DNA: TGCAGCGGGGGGACAGGGTGGGAAACTGAAGCTTTCTTT. Its protein product is CSGGTGWETEAFF.

A note on this clone: Other DNA sequences from this sample encode an identical CDR3 as well. The chain combines TRBV7-3 with TRBJ2-1; 9 bases agree with TRBD2. CDR3 size: 15 residues. Germline V lookup: CDR1 SGHTA, CDR2 FQGTGA. Trimming at V came to 3 bases and at J to 1 base, leaving 1 base not matched to a gene. CDR3 residues: CASSFSGSSYNEQFF. DNA for the CDR3: TGTGCCAGCAGCTTTAGCGGGAGTTCCTACAATGAGCAGTTCTTC.

The chain uses TRBV29-1 and TRBJ1-1; no firm D call. The CDR3 runs to 14 residues. V was cut by 6 bases and J by 3 bases, with 17 bases left in between. CDR1 and CDR2 from the germline V gene are SQVTM and ANQGSEA. The CDR3 loop reads CSVRKGGQDTEAFF. The CDR3 bases are TGCAGCGTCAGAAAAGGAGGGCAAGACACTGAAGCTTTCTTT. The full variable domain, its missing parts supplied by reference TRBV29-1 and TRBJ1-1, is SAVISQKPSRDICQRGTSLTIQCQVDSQVTMMFWYRQQPGQSLTLIATANQGSEATYESGFVIDKFPISRPNLTFSTLTVSNMSPEDSSIYLCSVRKGGQDTEAFFGQGTRLTVV.

This clone turned up a few times. The chain employs TRBV19 and TRBJ2-2; D is perhaps TRBD2 (5 bases). V lost 3 bases and J 6 bases, leaving 8 bases between the germline ends. There are 13 residues in the CDR3. The germline CDR1 and CDR2 sequences are LNHDA and SQIVND (reference sequence). The DNA of the CDR3 is TGTGCCAGTAGTATTCGGGGAGCCGGGGAGCTGTTTTTT. Translated, it gives CASSIRGAGELFF.

This chain joins TRBV7-2 and TRBJ2-3, with a tentative D call TRBD1 (5 bases). The CDR3 is 16 amino acids. Per germline, CDR1 SGHTA and CDR2 FQGNSA. V lost 3 bases and J 0 bases, leaving 13 bases between the germline ends. This CDR3 is CASSFRPQGSTDTQYF. Here the CDR3 DNA reads TGTGCCAGCAGCTTTCGTCCTCAGGGTAGCACAGATACGCAGTATTTT.

This chain joins TRBV5-4 and TRBJ1-2, with unresolved D. CDR3 length: 13 residues. Germline V gene lookup returns CDR1 SGHNT and CDR2 YYREEE (reference sequence). Trimming left V 4 bases short and J 4 bases short, with 11 bases between. CDR3 DNA: TGTGCCAGCAGCAACACAGCGGGCTATGGCTACACCTTC. The encoded protein is CASSNTAGYGYTF.

The V call is TRBV2, the J call TRBJ2-7, with TRBD1 identical over 9 bases. This CDR3 has 14 residues. The V and J ends lost 5 bases and 4 bases, in that order; junction bases with no gene match: 6. Germline CDR1 SNHLY, CDR2 FYNNEI. CDR3 protein: CASSIQGAGYEQYF. In nucleotides, the CDR3 is TGTGCCAGCAGTATACAGGGGGCAGGTTACGAGCAGTACTTC.

The CDR3 region is CASSFRGTYNEQFF. In DNA form, the CDR3 reads TGCGCCAGCAGCTTCCGCGGGACCTACAATGAGCAGTTCTTC. The rearrangement links TRBV5-1 to TRBJ2-1; D may be TRBD2 (6 bases). Germline V lookup: CDR1 SGHRS, CDR2 YFSETQ. V lost 2 bases, J lost 2 bases, and 8 bases lay in between. CDR3 size: 14 residues.

This sequence joins TRBV7-9 and TRBJ2-5; D ambiguous. The germline gives CDR1 SEHNR, CDR2 FQNEAQ (reference sequence). The ends were cut back, 5 bases at V and 2 bases at J, with 9 bases in the middle. CDR3 length: 13 residues. CDR3 in DNA: TGTGCCAGCAGCCCTCGTATTCAAGAGACCCAGTACTTC. Amino acid sequence: CASSPRIQETQYF.

In this sample, this clone turned up a few times. This chain uses TRBV9 with TRBJ1-3; perhaps TRBD1 as D (5 bases). CDR3 length: 17 residues. The V gene lost 4 bases and the J gene lost 2 bases, with 19 bases spanning the gap. Germline V CDR1 and CDR2: SGDLS, YYNGEE. The CDR3 sequence: CASSTTGPQGTGNTIYF. The CDR3 DNA sequence: TGTGCCAGCAGCACGACCGGACCCCAGGGCACTGGAAACACCATATATTTT.

This sequence joins TRBV29-1 and TRBJ2-1; D is perhaps TRBD2 (5 bases). The CDR3 has 16 residues. The germline V and J ends were trimmed by 0 bases and 0 bases, with 12 bases remaining between them. Germline V gene lookup returns CDR1 SQVTM and CDR2 ANQGSEA. In DNA, the CDR3 is TGCAGCGTTGAAGACGGACTGTACAGCTCCTACAATGAGCAGTTCTTC. Amino acid sequence: CSVEDGLYSSYNEQFF.

V and J are TRBV7-2 and TRBJ2-1, with 11 positions matching TRBD2. V lost 1 base to trimming and J lost 2 bases; unmatched junction nucleotides: 4. CDR3 length: 17 amino acids. CDR1 and CDR2 (germline): SGHTA, FQGNSA. Here the CDR3 reads CASSLEISGRAYNEQFF. The CDR3, as DNA: TGTGCCAGCAGCTTAGAGATTAGCGGGAGGGCCTACAATGAGCAGTTCTTC.

The CDR3 coding sequence is TGCAGCGTTGTCGGACTAGCGGGAGACAAGTTTTACGAGCAGTACTTC. Its translation: CSVVGLAGDKFYEQYF. V and J are TRBV29-1 and TRBJ2-7, with TRBD2 identical over 13 bases. The CDR3 totals 16 residues. V was clipped by 4 bases and J by 4 bases; unmatched bases: 10. Germline-derived CDR1 and CDR2 are SQVTM and ANQGSEA.

This chain links TRBV27 with TRBJ2-5, with TRBD2 matching 13 bases. From germline, CDR1 is MNHEY and CDR2 SMNVEV (reference sequence). The CDR3 runs to 18 residues. V shed 6 bases, J shed 1 base, and the junction held 11 bases outside the gene matches. The CDR3 region has the DNA TGTGCCAGCAGCTCGACTAGCGGGAGGTTCCCTCGCCAAGAGACCCAGTACTTC. Translation gives CASSSTSGRFPRQETQYF.

J is TRBJ2-5 and V is TRBV27; tentative D call: TRBD2 (6 bases). The V gene's germline CDR1 is MNHEY and CDR2 SMNVEV (reference sequence). The V end lost 6 bases, the J end lost 4 bases, and 15 bases lay between the germline ends. The length of the CDR3 is 14 residues. The CDR3 region is CASRGWAGRETQYF. CDR3 bases: TGTGCCAGCAGAGGTTGGGCGGGAAGAGAGACCCAGTACTTC.